This TCR beta chain was obtained from a study of T-cell memory formation after mild COVID-19. This clonotype was detected a few times. This CDR3 contains 13 residues. CDR1 and CDR2 (germline): MNHNS, SASEGT. Trimming left V 5 bases short and J 8 bases short, with 10 bases between. 5'RACE with constant-segment primers yielded barcoded, UMI-tagged TCR alpha and TCR beta cDNA libraries. One entry per CDR3 protein, called by TCRdb with MiXCR from the 5' RACE reads. Among 380,000 or so distinct CDR3 sequences listed, about an eighth were seen once. The sample was PBMCs or a T cell subset sorted from them (not recorded which). The gene calls are TRBV6-1 and TRBJ1-6, with D uncertain. The receptor was isolated from a man in his late teens or twenties who had mild COVID-19 (a few samples of this study predate the infection). Cell type and time point are not known. The CDR3, as DNA: TGTGCCAGCAGTCTAGAAGGTGATTCACCCCTCCACTTT. Translation gives CASSLEGDSPLHF.